This record covers a single T cell receptor beta chain. The antigen remains unidentified. Each of the donors had approximately 10 milliliters of peripheral blood drawn into EDTA-treated Vacutainer tubes. Per-sample yields of isolated PBMCs were at least 7 million. The data belong to a study of blood T cells in healthy people across ages. A sample-barcoded 5' primer and a J-beta primer mix were used in a second PCR of roughly 6 to 12 cycles. TCRdb called the 5' RACE reads again in MiXCR, with one record for every CDR3 protein. The sample includes approximately 600,000 distinct CDR3 sequences, roughly 53% of them seen just once. Germline values: CDR1 KGHDR, CDR2 SFDVKD. Deletions cut 3 bases from V and 6 bases from J, with 23 bases between. The CDR3 has 18 residues. Study-wide results and caveats: Strong correlation was found linking TCR beta diversity to naive T cell percentage.

The sample taken for sequencing was blood. The clonotype comes from a man aged 60-69 years in good health. The chain uses TRBV24-1 and TRBJ2-1; D unresolved. The CDR3 region is CATSDRPLSGQNGNEQFF. The CDR3 DNA sequence: TGTGCCACCAGTGATCGGCCCCTCTCGGGCCAGAATGGCAATGAGCAGTTCTTC.